Many counts were recorded for the clone carrying this TCR beta chain. The antigen is unknown. TCRdb re-called the 5' RACE reads through MiXCR, storing one row per CDR3 protein. The sample includes over 150,000 distinct CDR3 sequences, about 18% of them seen just once. The junction had 6 bases not matched to a gene; V was cut back by 5 bases and J by 1 base. CDR1 is SGHTA and CDR2 is FQGTGA in the germline V gene. The CDR3 contains 15 residues. The data derive from a study of T-cell memory formation after mild COVID-19. Study-level results: Within pre-infection memory, some responding clones were found, suggesting cross-reactive memory joined.

The chain links TRBV7-3 to TRBJ1-1; 8 nucleotides agree with TRBD1. Sequenced: PBMCs or a T cell subset sorted from them (not recorded which). The receptor's source is a man between 18 and 35 years old who had mild COVID-19 (a few samples of this study predate the infection). Cell type and time point are not known. The CDR3 nucleotides read TGTGCCAGCAGCCGATCGGGGACAGGGAACACTGAAGCTTTCTTT. This encodes CASSRSGTGNTEAFF.